This T cell receptor beta chain came from a study of cytomegalovirus exposure and HLA in healthy donors. The study ran its PCR with 60 Vbeta and 13 Jbeta primers. Sequencing used immunoSEQ multiplex PCR; TCRdb keeps in-frame clones, though not all of them. This repertoire shows fewer than 200,000 clones, roughly 80% found once; its top ten account for 2.4%. CDR1 and CDR2 from the germline V gene are MNHNS and SASEGT. The ends were cut back, 6 bases at V and 5 bases at J, with 11 bases in the middle. This CDR3 is 13 amino acids long. This clone was observed a handful of times. The chain couples TRBV6-1 to TRBJ1-5; a weak D match, TRBD1 (5 bases). Sequencing was done on a sample of PBMCs. This receptor was taken from a man in his 60s in good health and CMV-seronegative. The chain's CDR3 is CASRPTGDQPQHF. The CDR3 DNA reads as TGTGCCAGCAGGCCAACAGGCGATCAGCCCCAGCATTTT.